Below are 7 T cell receptor beta chains sequenced from a single sample in a study of OX40 agonist ivuxolimab in advanced cancers. Here immunoSEQ multiplex PCR was the method, and the copy in TCRdb shows in-frame clones only, minus some. The table includes about 90,000 clones, around 85% detected once. The source was CD4+ or CD8+ T cells sorted from blood, collected in a trial of the OX40 agonist ivuxolimab. The receptor set was obtained from an adult with an advanced solid tumor such as melanoma, head and neck, liver or kidney cancer.

The rearrangement uses TRBV18 and TRBJ1-3; a possible D gene is TRBD1 (6 bases). The CDR3 covers 16 residues. V was trimmed by 8 bases and J by 0 bases, leaving 17 bases between them. Germline V gene lookup returns CDR1 KGHSH and CDR2 LQKENI. CDR3 in DNA: TGTGCCAGCGACGGGGGACAAGTAAGCTCTGGAAACACCATATATTTT. The encoded protein is CASDGGQVSSGNTIYF.

The J gene is TRBJ2-1, the V gene TRBV5-1; D not certain. CDR1 SGHRS and CDR2 YFSETQ come from the germline V gene. The CDR3 runs 13 residues. V shed 4 bases and J shed 2 bases, with 7 bases lying between them. The CDR3 here is CASSQWTYNEQFF. The CDR3 DNA reads TGCGCCAGCAGCCAATGGACCTACAATGAGCAGTTCTTC.

This clone came up once. The chain joins TRBV5-1 to TRBJ1-1; no clear D gene. CDR3 length: 16 amino acids. Germline V CDR1 and CDR2: SGHRS, YFSETQ. V was shortened by 2 bases and J by 5 bases, with 19 bases between the two germline ends. The chain's CDR3 is CASSFGKKARGTEAFF. In DNA, the CDR3 is TGCGCCAGCAGCTTCGGGAAGAAGGCTCGTGGGACTGAAGCTTTCTTT.

The genes are TRBV7-2 and TRBJ1-1; 8 bases align to TRBD1. Germline lookup yields CDR1 SGHTA and CDR2 FQGNSA. This CDR3 is 15 amino acids long. J gave up 4 bases and V 5 bases, and 9 bases lay outside the gene matches. CDR3 residues: CASSPRQGSGTEAFF. The CDR3 DNA is TGTGCCAGCAGCCCGCGACAGGGGTCGGGCACTGAAGCTTTCTTT.

CDR3 DNA sequence: TGCGCCAGCAGCCTAGGTGGGACTGCGACCCAGTACTTC. It codes for CASSLGGTATQYF. This chain connects TRBV5-1 to TRBJ2-5; weak D call: TRBD2 (6 bases). Trimming removed 4 bases from V and 7 bases from J, with 14 bases in between. Per germline, CDR1 SGHRS and CDR2 YFSETQ. There are 13 residues in the CDR3.

The gene calls are TRBV5-1 and TRBJ2-6; D is undetermined. Germline V lookup: CDR1 SGHRS, CDR2 YFSETQ. V was pared by 2 bases and J by 2 bases, with 8 bases between. The CDR3 is 15 amino acids. CDR3 in amino acids: CASSLSLPGANVLTF. The CDR3 DNA is TGCGCCAGCAGCTTATCCCTTCCTGGGGCCAACGTCCTGACTTTC. Full variable domain (rest looked up from reference TRBV5-1 and TRBJ2-6): KAGVTQTPRYLIKTRGQQVTLSCSPISGHRSVSWYQQTPGQGLQFLFEYFSETQRNKGNFPGRFSGRQFSNSRSEMNVSTLELGDSALYLCASSLSLPGANVLTFGAGSRLTVL.

V gene TRBV7-3 combines with J gene TRBJ2-1; D remains ambiguous. Trimming left V 1 base short and J 4 bases short, with 8 bases between. The CDR3 length is 14 residues. Looked up from germline, CDR1 is SGHTA and CDR2 is FQGTGA. CDR3 amino acids: CASSLRGVYNEQFF. CDR3 coding DNA: TGTGCCAGCAGCTTAAGAGGTGTATACAATGAGCAGTTCTTC.